This T cell receptor beta chain was identified during a study of cytomegalovirus exposure and HLA in healthy donors. Whole-study context: Of a few hundred genotyped donors, more than 75% grouped in the Caucasian-associated ancestry cluster.

The CDR3 contains 14 residues. Germline V CDR1 and CDR2: SSHAT, FNYEAQ (reference sequence). The PCR ran on 60 Vbeta and 13 Jbeta primers. TCRdb keeps only in-frame clones here, not all; method: immunoSEQ multiplex PCR. The table records 110,000 or so clones, roughly 72% of them present only once. Only a few counts were recorded for this clone. The sequence was collected from a woman in her 40s in good health and CMV-seropositive. This chain uses TRBV7-7 with TRBJ1-3, with TRBD1 matching over 7 bases. Sequenced material: PBMCs. The CDR3 sequence is CASADRDPGNTIYF. The CDR3 region has the DNA TGTGCTAGCGCCGACAGGGACCCTGGAAACACCATATATTTT.